The rows below give T cell receptor beta chains drawn from one sample of a study of identical twins. TCRdb itself ran the 5' RACE reads through MiXCR, one entry per CDR3 protein. The table records hundreds of thousands of distinct CDR3 sequences, 5.5% to 8% of them present only once. The same specimen was also included in a second study, on yellow fever vaccine responses in identical twins.

The sequenced sample was memory (CD45RO+) T cells sorted from blood. These receptors were taken from a woman under 30 in good health. The CDR3 runs from the conserved cysteine through the conserved F or W. D genes are given only for firm matches. A clone size is listed for some rows: how often the clone was seen (once, few, many), or a class if it is expanded.

J: TRBJ1-1
V: TRBV27
D: .
size: .
DNA: TGTGCCAGCAGTTTATCGGTGGGGGCGAACACTGAAGCTTTCTTT
CDR3: CASSLSVGANTEAFF

J: TRBJ2-5
V: TRBV5-1
D: .
size: few
DNA: TGCGCCAGCAGAGTTTCAGGGGCCTTAGGGGAGACCCAGTACTTC
CDR3: CASRVSGALGETQYF

J: TRBJ2-5
V: TRBV9
D: .
size: many
DNA: TGTGCCAGCAGCGTAGATGTTACACTGACCCAGTACTTC
CDR3: CASSVDVTLTQYF

J: TRBJ2-3
V: TRBV11-3
D: TRBD2
size: once
DNA: TGTGCCAGCAGCTTTGGACTAGCGGGAGGGCGGACAGATACGCAGTATTTT
CDR3: CASSFGLAGGRTDTQYF

J: TRBJ2-6
V: TRBV29-1
D: TRBD1
size: many
DNA: TGCAGCGCCGGGACAGGGGCCGGGGCCAACGTCCTGACTTTC
CDR3: CSAGTGAGANVLTF

J: TRBJ2-1
V: TRBV7-7
D: TRBD2
size: few
DNA: TGTGCCAGCAGCTTAGAACTAGCGGGAGGGCCCTTTAAATCTAATGAGCAGTTCTTC
CDR3: CASSLELAGGPFKSNEQFF

J: TRBJ2-3
V: TRBV20-1
D: TRBD2
size: many
DNA: TGCAGTGCCCAAATCCGGCCTAGCGGATCAGATACGCAGTATTTT
CDR3: CSAQIRPSGSDTQYF

J: TRBJ1-1
V: TRBV29-1
D: .
size: .
DNA: TGCAGCGGGGGGAGGGGCACTGAAGCTTTCTTT
CDR3: CSGGRGTEAFF

J: TRBJ2-2
V: TRBV3-1
D: .
size: .
DNA: TGTGCCAGCAGCCAAGGGTACACCAACACCGGGGAGCTGTTTTTT
CDR3: CASSQGYTNTGELFF

J: TRBJ2-2
V: TRBV3-1
D: TRBD2
size: few
DNA: TGTGCCAGCAGCCAGGGACTATACTTAAAAAGGAACACCGGGGAGCTGTTTTTT
CDR3: CASSQGLYLKRNTGELFF

J: TRBJ2-2
V: TRBV14
D: .
size: .
DNA: TGTGCCAGCAGCCCACAGCTAGTCCGCACCGGGGAGCTGTTTTTT
CDR3: CASSPQLVRTGELFF

J: TRBJ2-7
V: TRBV12-3/TRBV12-4
D: .
size: many
DNA: TGTGCCAGCAGTTTCGACAGATCCTACGAGCAGTACTTC
CDR3: CASSFDRSYEQYF

J: TRBJ2-5
V: TRBV12-3/TRBV12-4
D: .
size: few
DNA: TGTGCCAGCACTGGGGCTTCAGGGTCGGGGAAGACCCAGTACTTC
CDR3: CASTGASGSGKTQYF

J: TRBJ1-1
V: TRBV7-9
D: .
size: many
DNA: TGTGCCAGCAGCTTAGTATCGATAGAAGCTTTCTTT
CDR3: CASSLVSIEAFF

J: TRBJ2-1
V: TRBV7-2
D: .
size: many
DNA: TGTGCCAGCAGCCTAGCAGGTCGCGGTTATGAGCAGTTCTTC
CDR3: CASSLAGRGYEQFF

J: TRBJ2-3
V: TRBV25-1
D: TRBD2
size: few
DNA: TGTGCCAGCAGTGTGGGGGCGGGGGGTGGCTCAACGCAGTATTTT
CDR3: CASSVGAGGGSTQYF

J: TRBJ2-1
V: TRBV5-5
D: .
size: .
DNA: TGTGCCAGCAGCCTAAATAGAGGGGCGGGTGAGCAGTTCTTC
CDR3: CASSLNRGAGEQFF

J: TRBJ1-6
V: TRBV27
D: .
size: .
DNA: TGTGCCAGCAGTTTAGGTTCATTTTATAATTCACCCCTCCACTTT
CDR3: CASSLGSFYNSPLHF

J: TRBJ2-1
V: TRBV29-1
D: TRBD2
size: few
DNA: TGCAGCACGCACGCTCCGACTAGCGGGCAGAGGTTC
CDR3: CSTHAPTSGQRF

J: TRBJ2-7
V: TRBV6-1
D: .
size: few
DNA: TGTGCCAGCAGTGAAAACAGACTCTACGAGCAGTACTTC
CDR3: CASSENRLYEQYF

J: TRBJ2-5
V: TRBV7-8
D: .
size: .
DNA: TGTGCCAGCAGCTTACGGGAAGAGACCAAGTACTTC
CDR3: CASSLREETKYF

J: TRBJ1-1
V: TRBV19
D: .
size: .
DNA: TGTGCCAGTAGTATGAGTGGCAGGGAGAACACTGAAGCTTTCTTT
CDR3: CASSMSGRENTEAFF

J: TRBJ2-4
V: TRBV5-1
D: .
size: many
DNA: TGCGCCAGCAGCTTGGATGCGGGGAACATTCAGTACTTC
CDR3: CASSLDAGNIQYF

J: TRBJ2-5
V: TRBV15
D: TRBD2
size: .
DNA: TGTGCCACGAGCCCGGGACTAGCGGTACAAGAGACCCAGTACTTC
CDR3: CATSPGLAVQETQYF

J: TRBJ2-7
V: TRBV3-1
D: .
size: .
DNA: TGTGCCAGCAGTCCCCCAAGGGGGGCCTCCTACGAGCAGTACTTC
CDR3: CASSPPRGASYEQYF

J: TRBJ2-7
V: TRBV20-1
D: TRBD2
size: .
DNA: TGCAGTGCTGCGGCGGGAGGGGTCTCCTACGAGCAGTACTTC
CDR3: CSAAAGGVSYEQYF

J: TRBJ1-5
V: TRBV24-1
D: .
size: many
DNA: TGTGCCACCAGTGATGGAGGGGCAGGCGGGCAGCCCCAGCATTTT
CDR3: CATSDGGAGGQPQHF

J: TRBJ2-5
V: TRBV20-1
D: TRBD1
size: .
DNA: TGCAGTGCAAGTAGACAGGGTCAAGAGACCCAGTACTTC
CDR3: CSASRQGQETQYF

J: TRBJ2-1
V: TRBV7-8
D: TRBD2
size: few
DNA: TGTGCCAGCAGCTTAGCGCTGGGGAGGGAGGGGTTCTTC
CDR3: CASSLALGREGFF

J: TRBJ2-1
V: TRBV11-2
D: .
size: medium-sized
DNA: TGTGCCAGCAGCTTAATACAGGGTTACAATGAGCAGTTCTTC
CDR3: CASSLIQGYNEQFF

J: TRBJ2-1
V: TRBV24-1
D: TRBD1
size: many
DNA: TGTGCCACCCAACCCGGGACAGGGGAATTTGGGACCTACAATGAGCAGTTCTTC
CDR3: CATQPGTGEFGTYNEQFF

J: TRBJ1-1
V: TRBV20-1
D: .
size: many
DNA: TGCAGTGCTAGGTGGTTCATGAACACTGAAGCTTTCTTT
CDR3: CSARWFMNTEAFF

J: TRBJ1-1
V: TRBV12-3/TRBV12-4
D: .
size: many
DNA: TGTGCCAGCAGTCCCGGGCGGAAGGGAGTCGGGCTCACTGAAGCTTTCTTT
CDR3: CASSPGRKGVGLTEAFF

J: TRBJ2-5
V: TRBV5-1
D: .
size: few
DNA: TGCGCCAGCAGCACCCAAGCGGGGACAGTACAAGAGACCCAGTACTTC
CDR3: CASSTQAGTVQETQYF

J: TRBJ1-1
V: TRBV5-6
D: TRBD1
size: .
DNA: TGTGCCAGCAGCTTGTATAACCACAGGGGTGAAGCTTTCTTT
CDR3: CASSLYNHRGEAFF

J: TRBJ1-4
V: TRBV5-1
D: .
size: few
DNA: TGCGCCAGCAGCCCTGGAGGGTGGGCTAATGAAAAACTGTTTTTT
CDR3: CASSPGGWANEKLFF

J: TRBJ1-5
V: TRBV2
D: .
size: many
DNA: TGTGCCAGCAGTGAACTCCGAACAGCTAGCAATCAGTACCAGCATTTT
CDR3: CASSELRTASNQYQHF

J: TRBJ2-5
V: TRBV2
D: TRBD2
size: .
DNA: TGTGCCAGCAGGAAGCAGGGAGGGGAGACCCAGTACTTC
CDR3: CASRKQGGETQYF

J: TRBJ2-7
V: TRBV2
D: .
size: few
DNA: TGTGCCAGCGGGACGCTCCGCTACGAGCAGTACTTC
CDR3: CASGTLRYEQYF

J: TRBJ1-2
V: TRBV11-2
D: .
size: many
DNA: TGTGCCAGCAGCTTAGTACAGAACTATGGCTACACCTTC
CDR3: CASSLVQNYGYTF

J: TRBJ1-2
V: TRBV19
D: TRBD1
size: .
DNA: TGTGCCAGTACTAGGGGGCCTAGCTATGGCTACACCTTC
CDR3: CASTRGPSYGYTF

J: TRBJ2-1
V: TRBV7-2
D: TRBD2
size: many
DNA: TGTGCCAGCAGCTTATGGCGGGGGGGGTTTAATGAGCAGTTCTTC
CDR3: CASSLWRGGFNEQFF

J: TRBJ2-3
V: TRBV7-2
D: .
size: many
DNA: TGTGCCAGCAGCTTTATGACGGCAGATACGCAGTATTTT
CDR3: CASSFMTADTQYF

J: TRBJ2-1
V: TRBV4-1
D: TRBD2
size: .
DNA: TGCGCCAGCAGCCCCCTCCCCCTCTCTAGCGGGGGATACAATGAGCAGTTCTTC
CDR3: CASSPLPLSSGGYNEQFF

J: TRBJ2-1
V: TRBV10-3
D: TRBD1
size: few
DNA: TGTGCCATTCAGGGGACAGTGGACAATGAGCAGTTCTTC
CDR3: CAIQGTVDNEQFF

J: TRBJ1-1
V: TRBV9
D: .
size: .
DNA: TGTGCCAGCAGCCTGGGACTTGTGAACACTGAAGCTTTCTTT
CDR3: CASSLGLVNTEAFF

J: TRBJ1-2
V: TRBV12-3/TRBV12-4
D: .
size: many
DNA: TGTGCCAGCCAACCACGAGCCTCTTATGGCTACACCTTC
CDR3: CASQPRASYGYTF

J: TRBJ2-1
V: TRBV2
D: .
size: few
DNA: TGTGCCAGCAGTGTTTTAGGATTCGATGAGCAGTTCTTC
CDR3: CASSVLGFDEQFF

J: TRBJ2-5
V: TRBV12-3/TRBV12-4
D: .
size: .
DNA: TGTGCCAGCAGAATAACAGGGATAGAGACCCAGTACTTC
CDR3: CASRITGIETQYF

J: TRBJ2-3
V: TRBV9
D: .
size: .
DNA: TGTGCCAGCAGCGTAGGGGTCCCTTTAGCCCGAACAAGAGATACGCAGTATTTT
CDR3: CASSVGVPLARTRDTQYF

J: TRBJ1-4
V: TRBV20-1
D: TRBD1
size: many
DNA: TGCAGTGCTAGAGATCCCAGGGGGGATGAAAAACTGTTTTTT
CDR3: CSARDPRGDEKLFF